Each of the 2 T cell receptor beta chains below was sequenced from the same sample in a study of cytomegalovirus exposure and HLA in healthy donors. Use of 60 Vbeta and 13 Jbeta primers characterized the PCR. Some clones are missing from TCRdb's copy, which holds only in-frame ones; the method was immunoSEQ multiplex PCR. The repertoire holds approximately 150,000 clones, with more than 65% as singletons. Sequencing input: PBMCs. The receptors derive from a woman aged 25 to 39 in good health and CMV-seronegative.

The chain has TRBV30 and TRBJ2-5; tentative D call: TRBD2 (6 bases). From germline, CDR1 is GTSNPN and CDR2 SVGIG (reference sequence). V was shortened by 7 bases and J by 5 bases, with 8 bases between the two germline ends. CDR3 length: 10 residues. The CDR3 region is CAFGGETQYF. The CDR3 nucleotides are TGTGCCTTTGGGGGGGAGACCCAGTACTTC. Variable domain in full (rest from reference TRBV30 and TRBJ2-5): SQTIHQWPATLVQPVGSPLSLECTVEGTSNPNLYWYRQAAGRGLQLLFYSVGIGQISSEVPQNLSASRPQDRQFILSSKKLLLSDSGFYLCAFGGETQYFGPGTRLLVL.

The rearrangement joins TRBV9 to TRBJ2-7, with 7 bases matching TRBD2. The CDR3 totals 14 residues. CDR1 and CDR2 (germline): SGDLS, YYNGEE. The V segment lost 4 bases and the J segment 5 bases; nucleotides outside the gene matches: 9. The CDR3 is CASSPSGRWNEQYF. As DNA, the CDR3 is TGTGCCAGCAGCCCCTCCGGGAGGTGGAACGAGCAGTACTTC.